This T cell receptor beta chain was obtained from a study of lymphopenia after photon versus proton radiotherapy. The protocol was immunoSEQ multiplex PCR, while the TCRdb copy is restricted to in-frame clones and leaves out a portion. The data contain around 160,000 clones, approximately 91% of them singletons. CDR1 and CDR2 (germline): MDHEN, SYDVKM. CDR3 size: 13 residues. V was clipped by 7 bases and J by 6 bases; unmatched bases: 4. The receptor was isolated from a man aged 45-65 years with gastric cancer. Sequences were derived from peripheral blood, sampled from a patient treated with photon-based radiotherapy. The V gene is TRBV28, the J gene TRBJ1-5; 9 nucleotides line up with TRBD1. DNA for the CDR3: TGTGCCAGCACCACGGGACAGGGTCAGCCCCAGCATTTT. It translates to CASTTGQGQPQHF.